Listed below are T cell receptor beta chains from one sample, sequenced in a study of blood T cell repertoires in COVID-19. TCRdb's copy holds only in-frame clones and misses some; the assay was immunoSEQ multiplex PCR. The repertoire holds roughly 120,000 clones, with around nine tenths as singletons. The sample taken for sequencing was peripheral blood. These receptors came from a woman between 50 and 59 years old with acute or convalescent COVID-19. Each CDR3 is given with its conserved first and last residue. The D gene is left open where the match is weak. Only part of the rows carry a size: once, few, many, or a class if the clone is expanded.

V gene,D gene,J gene,clone size,CDR3 protein,CDR3 DNA
TRBV6-5,TRBD1,TRBJ1-2,-,CASSSYRGPNYGYTF,TGTGCCAGCAGTTCGTACAGGGGGCCCAACTATGGCTACACCTTC
TRBV11-2,-,TRBJ1-6,-,CASSATISGSSPLHF,TGTGCCAGCAGCGCAACAATTTCTGGGAGTTCACCCCTCCACTTT
TRBV7-2,TRBD2,TRBJ2-5,-,CASSSDLAGGRETQYF,TGTGCCAGCAGCTCGGACTTAGCGGGAGGGAGAGAGACCCAGTACTTC
TRBV6-5,-,TRBJ2-3,-,CASSYGAGPTDTQYF,TGTGCCAGCAGTTACGGGGCGGGGCCCACAGATACGCAGTATTTT
TRBV6-1,TRBD1,TRBJ2-7,-,CASSEYGQGLTGDEQYF,TGTGCCAGCAGTGAGTACGGACAGGGCCTAACTGGGGACGAGCAGTACTTC
TRBV6-5,-,TRBJ2-7,-,CASSRGRDEQYF,TGTGCCAGCAGTAGAGGGCGCGACGAGCAGTACTTC
TRBV19,-,TRBJ2-1,-,CASSFPGPTNEQFF,TGTGCCAGTAGTTTCCCTGGGCCAACCAATGAGCAGTTCTTC
TRBV7-2,TRBD1,TRBJ1-4,-,CASSIRDRGHPEKLFF,TGTGCCAGCAGCATCCGGGACAGGGGGCATCCTGAAAAACTGTTTTTT
TRBV14,-,TRBJ2-1,few,CASSQASPGQFF,TGTGCCAGCAGCCAAGCAAGCCCGGGGCAGTTCTTC
TRBV28,-,TRBJ2-3,-,CASSFVNTQYF,TGTGCCAGCAGTTTCGTAAATACGCAGTATTTT
TRBV3-1/TRBV3-2,TRBD1,TRBJ2-1,-,CASRRTGPNNEQFF,TGTGCCAGCAGACGGACAGGGCCCAACAATGAGCAGTTCTTC
TRBV18,TRBD1,TRBJ1-3,few,CASSPGQSGNTIYF,TGTGCCAGCTCACCGGGACAGTCTGGAAACACCATATATTTT
TRBV7-2,-,TRBJ1-4,-,CASSRSTATNEKLFF,TGTGCCAGCAGCAGGTCGACAGCAACTAATGAAAAACTGTTTTTT
TRBV6-1,-,TRBJ1-2,-,CASSEGPMNYGYTF,TGTGCCAGCAGTGAAGGGCCGATGAACTATGGCTACACCTTC
TRBV24-1,-,TRBJ2-1,-,CATSAHGSSYNEQFF,TGTGCCACCAGTGCCCACGGGAGCTCCTACAATGAGCAGTTCTTC
TRBV6-6,TRBD1,TRBJ2-2,-,CASSRQGYTGELFF,TGTGCCAGCAGCCGACAGGGGTACACCGGGGAGCTGTTTTTT
TRBV6-5,-,TRBJ2-2,once,CASSLRYTGELFF,TGTGCCAGCAGCCTACGGTACACCGGGGAGCTGTTTTTT
TRBV29-1,TRBD1,TRBJ2-7,-,CSVAPTGGPYEQYF,TGCAGCGTTGCCCCGACAGGGGGCCCCTACGAGCAGTACTTC
TRBV7-2,TRBD1,TRBJ1-5,-,CASSSPGGAGNQPQHF,TGTGCCAGCAGCTCGCCAGGGGGCGCGGGAAATCAGCCCCAGCATTTT
TRBV2,TRBD1,TRBJ1-6,few,CASKGRGLSSYNSPLHF,TGTGCCAGCAAGGGCAGGGGGCTCAGCTCCTATAATTCACCCCTCCACTTT
TRBV6-6,-,TRBJ1-4,-,CASSRKPPQGVRDEKLFF,TGTGCCAGCAGCCGAAAACCCCCGCAGGGTGTTCGGGATGAAAAACTGTTTTTT
TRBV13,TRBD1,TRBJ2-2,once,CASSFQGQVLNTGELFF,TGTGCCAGCAGCTTTCAGGGACAGGTCCTGAACACCGGGGAGCTGTTTTTT
TRBV24-1,TRBD1,TRBJ1-1,-,CATAPGQGGTEAFF,TGTGCCACCGCCCCGGGACAGGGGGGCACTGAAGCTTTCTTT
TRBV21-1,-,TRBJ1-2,-,CASSKGDRGHGYTF,TGTGCCAGCAGCAAGGGTGACAGGGGGCATGGCTACACCTTC